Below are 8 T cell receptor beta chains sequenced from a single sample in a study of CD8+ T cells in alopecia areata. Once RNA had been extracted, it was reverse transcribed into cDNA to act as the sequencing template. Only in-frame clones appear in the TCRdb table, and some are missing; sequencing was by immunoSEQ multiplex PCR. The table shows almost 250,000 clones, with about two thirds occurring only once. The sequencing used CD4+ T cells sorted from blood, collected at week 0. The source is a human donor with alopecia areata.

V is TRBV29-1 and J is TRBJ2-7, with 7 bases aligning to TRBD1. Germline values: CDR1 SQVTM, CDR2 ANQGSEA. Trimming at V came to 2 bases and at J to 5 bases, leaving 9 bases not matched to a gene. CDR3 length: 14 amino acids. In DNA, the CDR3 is TGCAGCGTTGAATTAGGGGTTGGGACAGACGAGCAGTACTTC. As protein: CSVELGVGTDEQYF.

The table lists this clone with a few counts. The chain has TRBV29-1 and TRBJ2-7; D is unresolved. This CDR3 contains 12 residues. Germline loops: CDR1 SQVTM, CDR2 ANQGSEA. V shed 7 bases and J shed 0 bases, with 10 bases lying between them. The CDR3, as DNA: TGCAGCGCGAAGGGCACCTCCTACGAGCAGTACTTC. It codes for CSAKGTSYEQYF.

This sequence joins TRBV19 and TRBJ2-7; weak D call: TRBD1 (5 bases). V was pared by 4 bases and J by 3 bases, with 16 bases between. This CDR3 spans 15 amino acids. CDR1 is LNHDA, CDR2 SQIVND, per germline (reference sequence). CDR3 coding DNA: TGTGCCAGTAGTACCAAACCCACAGGAGTCTACGAGCAGTACTTC. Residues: CASSTKPTGVYEQYF.

The CDR3 region has the DNA TGTGCCAGCAGCCTCACAGGGGCGGACGGGGAGCTGTTTTTT. Translating it yields CASSLTGADGELFF. J is TRBJ2-2 and V is TRBV5-6; 7 bases fit TRBD1. The V gene's germline CDR1 is SGHDT and CDR2 YYEEEE. The CDR3 has 14 residues. The J segment lost 7 bases and the V segment lost 4 bases, leaving 7 bases of the junction unmatched. Variable domain in full (rest from reference TRBV5-6 and TRBJ2-2): DAGVTQSPTHLIKTRGQQVTLRCSPKSGHDTVSWYQQALGQGPQFIFQYYEEEERQRGNFPDRFSGHQFPNYSSELNVNALLLGDSALYLCASSLTGADGELFFGEGSRLTVL.

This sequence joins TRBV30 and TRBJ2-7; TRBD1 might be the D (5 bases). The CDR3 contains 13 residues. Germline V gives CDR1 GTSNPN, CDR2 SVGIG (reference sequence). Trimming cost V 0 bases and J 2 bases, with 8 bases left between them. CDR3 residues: CAWSVIRAYEQYF. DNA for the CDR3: TGTGCCTGGAGTGTCATCAGGGCCTACGAGCAGTACTTC.

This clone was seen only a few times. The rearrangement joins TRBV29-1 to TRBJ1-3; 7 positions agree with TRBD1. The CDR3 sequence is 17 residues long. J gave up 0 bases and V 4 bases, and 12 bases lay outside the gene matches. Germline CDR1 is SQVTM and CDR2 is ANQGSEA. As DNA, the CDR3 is TGCAGCGTTGTGACAGGGAATCTCCCCCTCTCTGGAAACACCATATATTTT. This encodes CSVVTGNLPLSGNTIYF.

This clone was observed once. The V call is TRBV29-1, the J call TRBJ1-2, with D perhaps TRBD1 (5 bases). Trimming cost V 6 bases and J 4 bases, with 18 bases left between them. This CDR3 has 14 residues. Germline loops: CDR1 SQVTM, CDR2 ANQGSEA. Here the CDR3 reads CSVHDPGLGYGYTF. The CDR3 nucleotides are TGCAGCGTACATGATCCAGGGTTGGGCTATGGCTACACCTTC.

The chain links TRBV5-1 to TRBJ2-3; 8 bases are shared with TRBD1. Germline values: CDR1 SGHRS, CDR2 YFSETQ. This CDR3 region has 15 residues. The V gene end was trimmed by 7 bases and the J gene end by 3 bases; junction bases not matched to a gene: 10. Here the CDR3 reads CASAPFQGATDTQYF. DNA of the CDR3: TGCGCCAGCGCGCCCTTCCAGGGGGCGACAGATACGCAGTATTTT. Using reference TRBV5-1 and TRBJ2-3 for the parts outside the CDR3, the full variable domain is KAGVTQTPRYLIKTRGQQVTLSCSPISGHRSVSWYQQTPGQGLQFLFEYFSETQRNKGNFPGRFSGRQFSNSRSEMNVSTLELGDSALYLCASAPFQGATDTQYFGPGTRLTVL.